The 9 T cell receptor beta chains presented below share a single source sample, sequenced in a study of shared clonotypes between healthy human individuals. Data came from immunoSEQ multiplex PCR; TCRdb stores just in-frame clones and leaves some out. The sample has about 980,000 clones; about three quarters are singletons. Sequencing used memory CD4+ T cells sorted from blood. Subset here: CD45RA-negative fraction. All receptors derive from a man younger than 35 in good health.

This rearrangement joins TRBV11-2 to TRBJ2-5, with unresolved D. The V end lost 5 bases, the J end lost 2 bases, and 9 bases lay between the germline ends. Germline CDR1 is SGHAT and CDR2 is FQNNGV. CDR3 length: 13 residues. CDR3 region: CASSPRVQETQYF. The CDR3 DNA follows: TGTGCCAGCAGCCCTCGGGTACAAGAGACCCAGTACTTC.

The chain combines TRBV7-9 with TRBJ2-5, with D possibly TRBD2 on 6 matching bases. Per the germline V gene, CDR1 is SEHNR and CDR2 is FQNEAQ (reference sequence). The CDR3 spans 14 residues. V was trimmed by 5 bases and J by 5 bases, leaving 15 bases between them. The CDR3 here is CASSAAGTWETQYF. In DNA, the CDR3 is TGTGCCAGCAGCGCAGCCGGGACTTGGGAGACCCAGTACTTC. Full variable domain (outside the CDR3, taken from reference TRBV7-9 and TRBJ2-5): DTGVSQNPRHKITKRGQNVTFRCDPISEHNRLYWYRQTLGQGPEFLTYFQNEAQLEKSRLLSDRFSAERPKGSFSTLEIQRTEQGDSAMYLCASSAAGTWETQYFGPGTRLLVL.

The chain uses TRBV2 and TRBJ2-7; 11 bases line up with TRBD1. Germline values: CDR1 SNHLY, CDR2 FYNNEI. The CDR3 is 12 residues long. J was trimmed by 7 bases and V by 11 bases; bases with no gene match: 7. CDR3 loop: CAGRTGGTEQYF. CDR3 nucleotides: TGTGCCGGGCGGACAGGGGGCACAGAGCAGTACTTC.

This sequence joins TRBV7-9 and TRBJ1-2; TRBD1 agrees at 10 bases. Germline loops: CDR1 SEHNR, CDR2 FQNEAQ (reference sequence). Germline trimming cut 5 bases from V and 5 bases from J; bases unmatched to any gene: 8. CDR3 length equals 15 residues. Here the CDR3 DNA reads TGTGCCAGCAGCCCGAGACAGGGGGCAGGTTATGGCTACACCTTC. This sequence encodes CASSPRQGAGYGYTF.

CDR3 protein: CASSQKTRGNEQFF. In DNA form, the CDR3 reads TGCGCCAGCAGCCAAAAGACCCGAGGGAATGAGCAGTTCTTC. The chain recombines TRBV4-1 with TRBJ2-1; TRBD2 might be the D (5 bases). V was clipped by 2 bases and J by 7 bases, with 12 bases between them. The CDR3 runs to 14 residues. The V gene's germline CDR1 is MGHRA and CDR2 YSYEKL.

The chain uses TRBV7-9 and TRBJ2-2, with a weak D call TRBD1 (6 bases). The V and J ends lost 2 bases and 6 bases respectively, with 13 bases between them. This CDR3 has 15 residues. Germline CDR1 SEHNR, CDR2 FQNEAQ (reference sequence). The CDR3 spells CASSLSWGLAGELFF. CDR3 in DNA: TGTGCCAGCAGCTTATCGTGGGGGCTGGCCGGGGAGCTGTTTTTT. The variable domain in full, completed from reference TRBV7-9 and TRBJ2-2, reads DTGVSQNPRHKITKRGQNVTFRCDPISEHNRLYWYRQTLGQGPEFLTYFQNEAQLEKSRLLSDRFSAERPKGSFSTLEIQRTEQGDSAMYLCASSLSWGLAGELFFGEGSRLTVL.

This chain joins TRBV5-4 and TRBJ2-1; TRBD2 agrees at 7 bases. Per the germline V gene, CDR1 is SGHNT and CDR2 is YYREEE (reference sequence). This CDR3 is built from 15 residues. V lost 0 bases, J lost 7 bases, and 7 bases stayed unmatched. The CDR3 DNA sequence: TGTGCCAGCAGCTTGGATGTGACTAGCATGAATGAGCAGTTCTTC. Residues: CASSLDVTSMNEQFF.

This clone was counted only a few times. V gene TRBV6-5 combines with J gene TRBJ1-6, with D possibly being TRBD1 (6 bases). The CDR3 length is 14 residues. With 10 bases removed from V and 13 bases from J, the gap between germline ends came to 23 bases. Germline CDR1 and CDR2: MNHEY and SVGAGI. Here the CDR3 reads CAIGGGHGSRPLHF. CDR3 coding DNA: TGTGCCATCGGCGGGGGGCACGGTTCTAGGCCCCTCCACTTT.

V gene TRBV5-1 combines with J gene TRBJ2-7; D uncertain. The length of the CDR3 is 14 residues. Germline V gives CDR1 SGHRS, CDR2 YFSETQ. V gave up 0 bases and J gave up 2 bases, with 9 bases separating them. Here the CDR3 reads CASSLATGAYEQYF. CDR3 coding DNA: TGCGCCAGCAGCTTGGCCACGGGCGCCTACGAGCAGTACTTC.